This is a list of T cell receptor beta chains from one sample in a study of CD4 T cell repertoires in COVID-19. Only in-frame clones appear in the TCRdb table, and some are missing; sequencing was by immunoSEQ multiplex PCR. The data hold more than 65,000 clones, with roughly 85% observed a single time. This specimen consisted of CD4+ T cells from peripheral blood, obtained after recovery from COVID-19. Receptors originate from a human donor who had COVID-19. Both conserved end residues are trimmed from each CDR3.

CDR3aa: ASSLTGPTQETQY; v_gene: TRBV4-1; j_gene: TRBJ2-5
CDR3aa: ASSENGYT; v_gene: TRBV6-6; j_gene: TRBJ1-2
CDR3aa: SASLRAPTYEQY; v_gene: TRBV20-1; j_gene: TRBJ2-7
CDR3aa: ASSRYQASGANVLT; v_gene: TRBV27; j_gene: TRBJ2-6
CDR3aa: ATSDRVGEQY; v_gene: TRBV24-1; j_gene: TRBJ2-7
CDR3aa: ASSVGGTANSPLH; v_gene: TRBV9; j_gene: TRBJ1-6
CDR3aa: ASSFSARLAGRAKNIQY; v_gene: TRBV27; j_gene: TRBJ2-4
CDR3aa: ASCPGQTPGYT; v_gene: TRBV28; j_gene: TRBJ1-2
CDR3aa: ASSYKAGGGDTQY; v_gene: TRBV13; j_gene: TRBJ2-3
CDR3aa: ASARTGGYT; v_gene: TRBV2; j_gene: TRBJ1-2
CDR3aa: ASTDAGRPY; v_gene: TRBV6-5; j_gene: TRBJ2-7
CDR3aa: ASSLGSSGNTIY; v_gene: TRBV5-1; j_gene: TRBJ1-3
CDR3aa: ASSAQSGPVGQPQH; v_gene: TRBV25-1; j_gene: TRBJ1-5
CDR3aa: ASSQDRPREGPRDTQY; v_gene: TRBV3-1/TRBV3-2; j_gene: TRBJ2-3
CDR3aa: ASSLTGIFGELF; v_gene: TRBV7-2; j_gene: TRBJ2-2